This entry is about one T cell receptor (beta chain). Germline lookup yields CDR1 MDHEN and CDR2 SYDVKM. Trimming shortened V by 6 bases and J by 6 bases, and 12 bases separated the two germline ends. The CDR3 has 14 residues. This sample was included in a study of blood T cell repertoires in COVID-19. Study-level background: Sample material is recorded as cDNA or gDNA derived from T cells, B-cell-depleted T cells, or PBMCs.

Patients of the Seattle cohort, enrolled during active infection, were followed longitudinally. Original methodology: From reference gene primer amplification, estimates of nucleated cell counts were derived. The repertoire was sequenced with immunoSEQ multiplex PCR; TCRdb's copy has only in-frame clones and lacks some. Clone size and V and J calls were adopted from that table, with D and trimming inferred from the DNA. The sample records about 480,000 clones, around 90% being singletons. This sequence joins TRBV28 and TRBJ1-6; D uncertain. This TCR was sampled from a woman aged 45-59 years with COVID-19, enrolled during active disease. Source material: peripheral blood. In DNA form, the CDR3 reads TGTGCCAGCAGCCCCGGTCTTAGTAATTCACCCCTCCACTTT. Its protein product is CASSPGLSNSPLHF.